Following are 16 T cell receptor beta chains from one sample sequenced in a study of T cells in narcolepsy (dated by TCRdb to the late 2010s). Library preparation employed the immunoSEQ multiplex PCR assay. Here the immuneACCESS table is served through TCRdb, limited to in-frame sequences with V and J called. Missing clones are a known gap in these copies; in checked studies unresolved V genes cover under half, and the rest lacks a known reason. This sample is represented by roughly 27,000 clones; roughly 80% of them were singletons. The ten largest clones take up approximately 0.98% of the sample. The sequenced material came from memory (CD45RA-) CD4+ T cells from blood. Taken with the paper, the label for cell subset or site translates to: memory T cells sorted ex vivo from peripheral blood. The receptors here all came from a human donor in good health.

The CDR3: CASSLRGRGPNTGELFF. As DNA, the CDR3 is TGTGCCAGCAGCTTAAGAGGGAGGGGTCCGAACACCGGGGAGCTGTTTTTT. The chain joins TRBV7-3 to TRBJ2-2; 7 bases map to TRBD2. The CDR3 loop spans 17 amino acids. With V trimmed by 1 base and J by 0 bases, 5 bases remained unmatched. Germline values: CDR1 SGHTA, CDR2 FQGTGA.

The chain combines TRBV4-1 with TRBJ2-3; D is uncertain. Trimming stripped 0 bases from V and 5 bases from J, with 24 bases between. CDR1 and CDR2 (germline): MGHRA, YSYEKL. The CDR3 contains 19 residues. The DNA of the CDR3 is TGCGCCAGCAGCCAAGATCAGTTAGGGCCCAGGTTAACGAGAGATACGCAGTATTTT. It codes for CASSQDQLGPRLTRDTQYF.

The chain is built from TRBV5-1 and TRBJ1-3, with TRBD1 as a possible D gene (5 bases). Germline CDR1 reads SGHRS; CDR2 reads YFSETQ. The ends were cut back, 4 bases at V and 0 bases at J, with 20 bases in the middle. The CDR3 consists of 18 residues. The DNA of the CDR3 is TGCGCCAGCAGCCTCGAAGGGGAAGCCAGTAGCTCTGGAAACACCATATATTTT. Translated, it gives CASSLEGEASSSGNTIYF.

The J gene is TRBJ1-3, the V gene TRBV6-5; D ambiguous. Germline V lookup: CDR1 MNHEY, CDR2 SVGAGI. This CDR3 has 14 residues. Trimming took 3 bases from V and 7 from J, leaving 13 bases between them. The CDR3 region is CASSYRPTGNTIYF. The CDR3 DNA sequence: TGTGCCAGCAGTTATCGTCCAACCGGGAACACCATATATTTT.

The genes are TRBV7-9 and TRBJ1-3, with D maybe TRBD1 (6 bases). Trimming took 3 bases from V and 0 from J, leaving 15 bases between them. Germline lookup yields CDR1 SEHNR and CDR2 FQNEAQ (reference sequence). The CDR3 has 17 amino acids. Here the CDR3 reads CASSLLTGHHSGNTIYF. CDR3 nucleotide sequence: TGTGCCAGCAGCTTGTTGACGGGACACCACTCTGGAAACACCATATATTTT.

The CDR3 spells CAWSVLLGEKLFF. CDR3 DNA sequence: TGTGCCTGGAGTGTACTGCTGGGGGAAAAACTGTTTTTT. This sequence joins TRBV30 and TRBJ1-4, with no clear D. V was clipped by 0 bases and J by 8 bases, with 10 bases between them. The V gene's germline CDR1 is GTSNPN and CDR2 SVGIG (reference sequence). The CDR3 is 13 amino acids. The variable domain in full, completed from reference TRBV30 and TRBJ1-4, reads SQTIHQWPATLVQPVGSPLSLECTVEGTSNPNLYWYRQAAGRGLQLLFYSVGIGQISSEVPQNLSASRPQDRQFILSSKKLLLSDSGFYLCAWSVLLGEKLFFGSGTQLSVL.

The gene calls are TRBV11-2 and TRBJ2-2, with D possibly being TRBD1 or TRBD2 (5 bases each). The CDR3 spans 14 residues. Per germline, CDR1 SGHAT and CDR2 FQNNGV. Trimming took off 3 bases at V and 2 bases at J, with 7 bases between the two ends. CDR3 region: CASSLRGNTGELFF. The CDR3 DNA sequence: TGTGCCAGCAGCTTGAGGGGAAACACCGGGGAGCTGTTTTTT.

The chain has TRBV6-5 and TRBJ2-5, with 8 bases matching TRBD1. CDR1 is MNHEY, CDR2 SVGAGI, per germline. The CDR3 has 15 residues. After removal of 7 bases from V and 4 bases from J, the junction contained 11 bases not matched to a gene. The CDR3, as DNA: TGTGCCAGCACCTTCGAGGACAGGGTAGGAGAGACCCAGTACTTC. Translating gives CASTFEDRVGETQYF.

The chain combines TRBV7-2 with TRBJ2-2; TRBD2 aligns across 7 bases. Germline V CDR1 and CDR2: SGHTA, FQGNSA. There are 17 residues in the CDR3. V shed 4 bases, J shed 4 bases, and the junction held 12 bases outside the gene matches. For the CDR3, the DNA is TGTGCCAGCAGCTCGTATCTAGCGGAGCGGGGCACCGGGGAGCTGTTTTTT. This gives the protein CASSSYLAERGTGELFF.

V gene TRBV4-3 combines with J gene TRBJ2-3; no firm D call. Trimming shortened V by 0 bases and J by 0 bases, and 10 bases separated the two germline ends. The CDR3 spans 16 residues. CDR1 and CDR2 from the germline V gene are LGHNA and YSLEER. The CDR3 DNA follows: TGCGCCAGCAGCCAAGATGTCAGCGCGAGCACAGATACGCAGTATTTT. It encodes CASSQDVSASTDTQYF.

V and J are TRBV2 and TRBJ2-4, with D possibly called TRBD1 or TRBD2 (5 bases each). Trimming took off 6 bases at V and 7 bases at J, with 16 bases between the two ends. There are 14 residues in the CDR3. The V gene's germline CDR1 is SNHLY and CDR2 FYNNEI. CDR3 nucleotides: TGTGCCAGCAGCAGTACCGGGGCCGGGAACATTCAGTACTTC. This translates into CASSSTGAGNIQYF. The variable domain in full, with the rest retrieved from reference TRBV2 and TRBJ2-4, is EPEVTQTPSHQVTQMGQEVILRCVPISNHLYFYWYRQILGQKVEFLVSFYNNEISEKSEIFDDQFSVERPDGSNFTLKIRSTKLEDSAMYFCASSSTGAGNIQYFGAGTRLSVL.

This chain uses TRBV11-1 with TRBJ1-1, with 12 bases lining up with TRBD1. CDR3 length equals 13 residues. Germline V gives CDR1 SGHAT, CDR2 FQDESV (reference sequence). J lost 11 bases, V lost 3 bases, and 4 bases had no gene match. The CDR3 here is CASSFGTGGYAFF. The CDR3 DNA is TGTGCCAGCAGCTTCGGGACAGGGGGCTATGCTTTCTTT.

Note on this clone: Its ends do not fully match the called genes, so a read error is possible. The V call is TRBV5-1, the J call TRBJ2-7; possibly TRBD1 or TRBD2 for D (7 bases each). This CDR3 is 14 amino acids long. Per the germline V gene, CDR1 is SGHRS and CDR2 is YFSETQ. In nucleotides, the CDR3 is TGCGCCGGCAGCTTCCAGGGGGGGCCGGGCGAGCAGTACTTC. It is translated as CAGSFQGGPGEQYF.

The chain carries TRBV30 and TRBJ1-5; D is possibly TRBD1 (5 bases). Trimming pared 0 bases from V and 5 bases from J, leaving 8 bases between. The CDR3 runs 13 residues. CDR1 is GTSNPN and CDR2 is SVGIG in the germline V gene (reference sequence). The CDR3 DNA sequence: TGTGCCTGGAGTGTACGGGGGGATCAGCCCCAGCATTTT. Translating it yields CAWSVRGDQPQHF.

This rearrangement joins TRBV15 to TRBJ1-2; D is undetermined. Germline V gene lookup returns CDR1 LNHNV and CDR2 YYDKDF (reference sequence). The CDR3 is 15 amino acids. V shed 0 bases and J shed 4 bases, with 12 bases lying between them. This chain's CDR3 is CATSREGLRSYGYTF. Here the CDR3 DNA reads TGTGCCACCAGCAGAGAAGGTCTGAGGAGCTATGGCTACACCTTC. Drawing the rest from reference TRBV15 and TRBJ1-2, the complete variable domain is DAMVIQNPRYQVTQFGKPVTLSCSQTLNHNVMYWYQQKSSQAPKLLFHYYDKDFNNEADTPDNFQSRRPNTSFCFLDIRSPGLGDTAMYLCATSREGLRSYGYTFGSGTRLTVV.

The CDR3 here is CASSLGSPTEAFF. The CDR3 DNA sequence: TGTGCCAGCAGCTTAGGCAGCCCCACTGAAGCTTTCTTT. The chain uses TRBV11-2 and TRBJ1-1; unclear D gene. V lost 1 base, J lost 4 bases, and 7 bases lay in between. Germline lookup yields CDR1 SGHAT and CDR2 FQNNGV. There are 13 residues in the CDR3.